One sample yielded the 6 T cell receptor beta chains listed below, sequenced in a study of blood T cell repertoires in COVID-19 (dated by TCRdb to 2020 to 2022). The receptor library was made with the immunoSEQ multiplex PCR assay. Drawn from immuneACCESS, this table holds only the in-frame rearrangements with V and J called that TCRdb kept. Clones are partly lost; checked studies trace under half to an unresolved V gene and leave the rest unexplained. This sample is represented by about 220,000 clones; 82% of them were singletons. The ten biggest clones cover 3% to 4% of the sample. Sequenced input: PBMCs or T cells enriched from blood (not recorded which). The source is a woman aged 55 to 70 who had recovered from COVID-19.

The chain links TRBV5-5 to TRBJ2-1; no clear D gene. This CDR3 spans 13 amino acids. Trimming cost V 2 bases and J 5 bases, with 8 bases left between them. Germline V gives CDR1 SGHKS, CDR2 YYEKEE (reference sequence). The CDR3 DNA follows: TGTGCCAGCAGCTTTACTGAAAACAATGAGCAGTTCTTC. Its translation is CASSFTENNEQFF.

V and J are TRBV7-2 and TRBJ2-1; 9 positions match TRBD1. Germline V gene lookup returns CDR1 SGHTA and CDR2 FQGNSA. The V segment lost 8 bases and the J segment 8 bases; nucleotides outside the gene matches: 10. This CDR3 has 14 residues. The CDR3 sequence: CASRPGQGFDEQFF. CDR3 bases: TGTGCCAGCCGTCCGGGACAGGGTTTCGATGAGCAGTTCTTC.

The chain employs TRBV19 and TRBJ1-1, with 7 bases matching TRBD1. The germline V gene encodes CDR1 LNHDA and CDR2 SQIVND (reference sequence). The CDR3 length is 15 residues. Trimming at V came to 3 bases and at J to 4 bases, leaving 8 bases not matched to a gene. CDR3 in DNA: TGTGCCAGTAGTATCCTCTCAGGGGGTTCCACTGAAGCTTTCTTT. Encoded protein: CASSILSGGSTEAFF.

The chain has TRBV6-5 and TRBJ1-1; 9 positions match TRBD1. CDR3 size: 14 residues. V lost 2 bases, J lost 4 bases, and 2 bases stayed unmatched. From germline, CDR1 is MNHEY and CDR2 SVGAGI. CDR3 residues: CASSYGDRVTEAFF. CDR3 coding DNA: TGTGCCAGCAGTTACGGGGACAGGGTCACTGAAGCTTTCTTT.

The chain carries TRBV7-2 and TRBJ1-2; D not certain. Germline loops: CDR1 SGHTA, CDR2 FQGNSA. With 5 bases removed from V and 4 bases from J, the gap between germline ends came to 14 bases. There are 14 residues in the CDR3. CDR3 nucleotides: TGTGCCAGCAGCCGGGAGGGCTGGACCTATGGCTACACCTTC. Protein product: CASSREGWTYGYTF. The whole variable domain, filled in from reference TRBV7-2 and TRBJ1-2, reads GAGVSQSPSNKVTEKGKDVELRCDPISGHTALYWYRQSLGQGLEFLIYFQGNSAPDKSGLPSDRFSAERTGGSVSTLTIQRTQQEDSAVYLCASSREGWTYGYTFGSGTRLTVV.

V gene TRBV7-9 combines with J gene TRBJ2-7, with 7 bases lining up with TRBD1. Germline V gene data show CDR1 as SEHNR and CDR2 as FQNEAQ (reference sequence). The CDR3 has 14 amino acids. The junction had 9 bases not matched to a gene; V was cut back by 5 bases and J by 5 bases. The chain's CDR3 is CASSPRTGSHEQYF. The CDR3 nucleotides read TGTGCCAGCAGCCCCCGGACAGGATCCCACGAGCAGTACTTC.